These T cell receptor beta chains were read from a single sample in a study of T cells in narcolepsy. Produced via immunoSEQ multiplex PCR; TCRdb's table is partial and in-frame only. Of 15,000 to 20,000 clones in the sample, 65% to 90% are singletons; the top ten hold roughly 0.7%. The sequenced material came from memory (CD45RA-) CD4+ T cells from blood. The source is a human donor in good health. Both conserved end residues are part of each CDR3. D genes are given only for firm matches. Size is omitted from some rows. Given values are once, few, many or a class for expanded clones.

-	TRBD2	TRBV6-1	TRBJ2-2	TGTGCCAGCAGTGACAAAGGATTGGCGGGGGGGTCACCCGGGGAGCTGTTTTTT	CASSDKGLAGGSPGELFF
-	-	TRBV9	TRBJ2-5	TGTGCCAGCAGCGTAAGCGGCAGACAAGAGACCCAGTACTTC	CASSVSGRQETQYF
-	TRBD2	TRBV7-6	TRBJ2-1	TGTGCCAGCAGCCCTCGGACTAGCGGAACGACGATATACAATGAGCAGTTCTTC	CASSPRTSGTTIYNEQFF
-	TRBD2	TRBV6-6	TRBJ2-3	TGTGCCAGCAGCCCGGGACTAGCGGTAACGACAGATACGCAGTATTTT	CASSPGLAVTTDTQYF
-	TRBD2	TRBV12-5	TRBJ2-7	TGTGCTAGTGGTTTGGTAATGGGTAGCGGGAGGGCCCGCGAGCAGTACTTC	CASGLVMGSGRAREQYF
-	TRBD1	TRBV28	TRBJ2-1	TGTGCCAGCAGTGAACCGGGACAGGGAAGGAATGAGCAGTTCTTC	CASSEPGQGRNEQFF
-	-	TRBV10-3	TRBJ1-5	TGTGCCATCAGTGGACTACCAAATCAGCCCCAGCATTTT	CAISGLPNQPQHF
-	-	TRBV6-5	TRBJ2-2	TGTGCCAGCAGTCTACTTCGGGTGGGTGTCGGGGAGCTGTTTTTT	CASSLLRVGVGELFF
few	-	TRBV30	TRBJ1-5	TGTGCCTGGAGTAAGGCTGTAAGCAATCAGCCCCAGCATTTT	CAWSKAVSNQPQHF
-	TRBD1	TRBV29-1	TRBJ1-2	TGCAGCGCTTCCTCTCTCCGTGGGACAGGGGGGGAGGATGGCTACACCTTC	CSASSLRGTGGEDGYTF
-	TRBD1	TRBV5-4	TRBJ2-7	TGTGCCAGCAGCCCAGGGACAGGGACTTACGAGCAGTACTTC	CASSPGTGTYEQYF
-	-	TRBV7-8	TRBJ1-2	TGTGCCAGCAGCTTAGGTTCCGGCTACACCTTC	CASSLGSGYTF
-	-	TRBV6-1	TRBJ2-7	TGTGCCAGCTACAGGGGGGGTCCTCTGGGCGAGCAGTACTTC	CASYRGGPLGEQYF
few	TRBD1	TRBV6-5	TRBJ1-1	TGTGCCAGCAGTGAAGGGACAGAGGGCACTGAAGCTTTCTTT	CASSEGTEGTEAFF
-	-	TRBV19	TRBJ2-7	TGTGCCAGTAGTGGGACTTATTTTTCTTACGAGCAGTACTTC	CASSGTYFSYEQYF
-	-	TRBV2	TRBJ1-4	TGTGCCAGCAGTGGACAGTATGCAACTAATGAAAAACTGTTTTTT	CASSGQYATNEKLFF
-	-	TRBV5-8	TRBJ2-7	TGTGCCAGCAGCCCTGGGCGACACGAGCAGTACTTC	CASSPGRHEQYF
-	-	TRBV11-3	TRBJ2-6	TGTGCCAGCAGCTTAGAACAGTTCAGGGCCAACGTCCTGACTTTC	CASSLEQFRANVLTF
-	TRBD1	TRBV6-6	TRBJ2-1	TGTGCCAGCGGTCAACAGGGGAGAATAAAGGACAATGAGCAGTTCTTC	CASGQQGRIKDNEQFF
-	-	TRBV7-9	TRBJ2-5	TGTGCCAGCAGCTTAGAGGGCGGAAGGGGTCTCCAAGAGACCCAGTACTTC	CASSLEGGRGLQETQYF
-	-	TRBV11-3	TRBJ2-7	TGTGCCAGCAGCCCCGGCGAGGGCGAGCAGTACTTC	CASSPGEGEQYF
-	TRBD1	TRBV9	TRBJ2-5	TGTGCCAGCAGCCCGAGACAGGGAACGGAGACCCAGTACTTC	CASSPRQGTETQYF
-	-	TRBV11-3	TRBJ2-7	TGTGCCAGCAGCTTACTCCCACAAAACGACAGTAGCTCCTACGAGCAGTACTTC	CASSLLPQNDSSSYEQYF
-	-	TRBV10-3	TRBJ1-2	TGTGCCATCAGTGGGAGAAGTTTCTATGGCTACACCTTC	CAISGRSFYGYTF
-	TRBD1	TRBV2	TRBJ2-5	TGTGCCAGCAGGGCCAGGGACAGCGGAAAGACCCAGTACTTC	CASRARDSGKTQYF
-	TRBD2	TRBV9	TRBJ2-3	TGTGCCAGCAGCGTATTGGGCCTAGGACGGAGCGGGGGCACAGATACGCAGTATTTT	CASSVLGLGRSGGTDTQYF
-	TRBD1	TRBV2	TRBJ1-1	TGTGCCAGCAGTTGGAGACAGGGGAACACTGAAGCTTTCTTT	CASSWRQGNTEAFF
-	TRBD2	TRBV5-1	TRBJ2-7	TGCGCCAGCAGCGGACGCACTAGCGGGGCTGCCTACGAGCAGTACTTC	CASSGRTSGAAYEQYF
few	TRBD1	TRBV6-1	TRBJ1-4	TGTGCCAGTCATAGGACAGGGGGGGATGAAAAACTGTTTTTT	CASHRTGGDEKLFF
-	-	TRBV6-4	TRBJ2-4	TGTACCATCCGGGGGTGTAAAAACACCCAGTACTTC	CTIRGCKNTQYF
-	-	TRBV6-1	TRBJ2-7	TGTGCCAGCAGTGGGTCCTTGTTTGGCGAGCAGTACTTC	CASSGSLFGEQYF
-	-	TRBV27	TRBJ1-1	TGTGCCAGCAGTCCCGCCTATATGAACACTGAAGCTTTCTTT	CASSPAYMNTEAFF